This T cell receptor beta chain was observed in a study of cytomegalovirus exposure and HLA in healthy donors. Across the study: Previous work identified roughly 110 million unique TCR beta sequences from some 170 million T cells. Genetic ancestry analysis placed about 76% of the roughly 400 donors that were genotyped in the Caucasian-associated cluster. Study-wide findings and caveats: Researchers reported that a few CMV-associated chains were confirmed in vitro as CMV antigen-specific.

V lost 3 bases to trimming and J lost 4 bases, with 16 bases between them. This CDR3 region has 15 residues. The germline V gene has CDR1 SGDLS and CDR2 YYNGEE. The PCR made use of 60 Vbeta and 13 Jbeta primers. Sequencing used immunoSEQ multiplex PCR; TCRdb keeps in-frame clones, though not all of them. The sample holds over 90,000 clones; 60% to 75% are singletons and the top ten take 13% to 15%. This clone appeared a few times. Antigen: not known. The sequence came from a woman between 65 and 79 years old in good health and CMV-seropositive. The rearrangement uses TRBV9 and TRBJ2-5; weak D call: TRBD2 (6 bases). Source material: PBMCs. CDR3: CASSARRAWGETQYF. CDR3 DNA sequence: TGTGCCAGCAGCGCGAGGAGGGCCTGGGGAGAGACCCAGTACTTC.